This passage covers 23 T cell receptor beta chains from one sample sequenced in a study of blood T cells in healthy people across ages. For the second PCR, which ran for about 6 to 11 cycles, a sample-barcoded 5' primer and a J-beta primer mix were used. Using its own MiXCR run on the 5' RACE reads, TCRdb lists one record per CDR3 protein. The sample carries some 900,000 distinct CDR3 sequences, under 30% recorded once. Sequencing was performed on blood. These receptors came from a woman aged 80 or over in good health.

The chain uses TRBV7-2 and TRBJ2-3; 7 nucleotides line up with TRBD2. The CDR3 is 14 residues long. J lost 5 bases, V lost 5 bases, and 7 bases had no gene match. The germline CDR1 and CDR2 sequences are SGHTA and FQGNSA. CDR3 DNA sequence: TGTGCCAGCAGCAGGACTAGGTCATTAGATACGCAGTATTTT. Its translation: CASSRTRSLDTQYF.

The chain couples TRBV5-1 to TRBJ2-3, with TRBD2 identical over 11 bases. V shed 5 bases and J 2 bases; nucleotides not matched to a gene: 7. Germline CDR1 SGHRS, CDR2 YFSETQ. CDR3 length: 16 residues. The CDR3 reads CASSASGGRNTDTQYF. The CDR3 DNA follows: TGCGCCAGCAGTGCTAGCGGGGGGCGGAACACAGATACGCAGTATTTT.

The V call is TRBV12-3 or TRBV12-4, the J call TRBJ2-3, with a weak D call TRBD1 (5 bases). The CDR3 runs 15 residues. The V gene lost 3 bases and the J gene lost 4 bases, with 14 bases spanning the gap. Here the CDR3 DNA reads TGTGCCAGCAGTTTGGGAAACGTAGGGGCAGATACGCAGTATTTT. Its protein product is CASSLGNVGADTQYF.

There are many counts of this clonotype. The chain joins TRBV20-1 to TRBJ1-5; D might be TRBD1 (5 bases). The CDR3 covers 12 residues. CDR1 and CDR2 from the germline V gene are DFQATT and SNEGSKA (reference sequence). Trimming shortened V by 5 bases and J by 6 bases, and 11 bases separated the two germline ends. The CDR3 DNA reads TGCAGTGCTGGGACCGCGGGTCAGCCCCAGCATTTT. This gives the protein CSAGTAGQPQHF.

This clonotype was seen many times. V usage is TRBV11-2 and J usage is TRBJ2-4; 7 positions agree with TRBD2. The V gene's germline CDR1 is SGHAT and CDR2 FQNNGV. After removal of 0 bases from V and 2 bases from J, the junction contained 10 bases not matched to a gene. CDR3 size: 18 residues. The CDR3 region has the DNA TGTGCCAGCAGCTTAGAGAGAGCGGGGCCGCTTTCCAAAAACATTCAGTACTTC. This gives the protein CASSLERAGPLSKNIQYF.

On this clonotype: A much larger clonotype is one base distant, so this may be a read error. CDR3 residues: CASSPPGQFYEQYF. Here the CDR3 DNA reads TGTGCCAGCAGCCCTCCGGGACAGTTCTACGAGCAGTACTTC. The chain has TRBV14 and TRBJ2-7; 7 nucleotides align to TRBD1. This CDR3 is built from 14 residues. The V gene's germline CDR1 is SGHDN and CDR2 FVKESK. V dropped 4 bases and J dropped 3; count of bases not matched to a gene: 6.

Ten or more counts support this clonotype. The V and J genes are TRBV27 and TRBJ2-3; no clear D gene. Germline V lookup: CDR1 MNHEY, CDR2 SMNVEV (reference sequence). Trimming pared 2 bases from V and 5 bases from J, leaving 11 bases between. CDR3 length: 14 residues. The CDR3 DNA is TGTGCCAGCAGTTTAACGAGGCGAGGAGATACGCAGTATTTT. It encodes CASSLTRRGDTQYF.

This clonotype was seen at least ten times. The chain is built from TRBV7-2 and TRBJ2-3; no reliable D call. The CDR3 spans 14 residues. From germline, CDR1 is SGHTA and CDR2 FQGNSA. Trimming cost V 1 base and J 3 bases, with 8 bases left between them. DNA of the CDR3: TGTGCCAGCAGCTTAGGGTTCGGGACAGATACGCAGTATTTT. Translating gives CASSLGFGTDTQYF.

The table lists this clonotype with a few counts. DNA for the CDR3: TGTGCCAGCAGACAAAAAGCGAACACCGGGGAGCTGTTTTTT. Residues: CASRQKANTGELFF. This chain connects TRBV7-9 to TRBJ2-2; unclear D gene. Germline values: CDR1 SEHNR, CDR2 FQNEAQ (reference sequence). V gave up 6 bases and J gave up 0 bases, with 8 bases separating them. This CDR3 is 14 amino acids long.

A word on this clonotype: A read error may explain this, as a much larger clone is one base away. The genes are TRBV3-1 and TRBJ2-7; a weak D match, TRBD2 (6 bases). Matching the DNA end better, TRBJ2-5 makes the J call doubtful. The length of the CDR3 is 18 residues. The germline V gene has CDR1 LGHDT and CDR2 YNNKEL (reference sequence). The CDR3 nucleotides are TGTGCCAGCAGCCACTCCTTTAAGGCGGGGCGCGTAGAAAAGACCCAGTACTTC. This gives the protein CASSHSFKAGRVEKTQYF.

Only a few counts were recorded for this clonotype. A clone one base away is much larger, so this may be a read error. The chain has TRBV12-3 or TRBV12-4 and TRBJ2-3; the D call may be TRBD1 or TRBD2 (5 bases each). The CDR3 is made up of 16 amino acids. Trimming removed 1 base at V and 1 base at J, with 12 bases between. For the CDR3, the DNA is TGTGCCAGCAGTTTAGTGGGACCCGGGGGCACAGATACGCAGTATTTT. Translating gives CASSLVGPGGTDTQYF.

This clonotype was observed many times. The J gene is TRBJ2-7, the V gene TRBV20-1; D is uncertain. This CDR3 contains 12 residues. V lost 8 bases and J lost 0, with 11 bases in between. From germline, CDR1 is DFQATT and CDR2 SNEGSKA (reference sequence). CDR3 sequence (DNA): TGCAGTAGGAAAGAAAACTCCTACGAGCAGTACTTC. The encoded protein is CSRKENSYEQYF.

This clonotype has at least ten counts. The J gene is TRBJ2-3, the V gene TRBV12-3 or TRBV12-4, with D perhaps TRBD2 (5 bases). The V gene lost 6 bases and the J gene lost 3 bases, with 13 bases spanning the gap. The CDR3 is 14 amino acids. The CDR3 loop is CASSSGGRTDTQYF. In DNA, the CDR3 is TGTGCCAGCAGCTCAGGAGGAAGGACAGATACGCAGTATTTT.

This clonotype was detected many times. The chain combines TRBV6-5 with TRBJ2-5, with TRBD2 identical over 10 bases. After removal of 6 bases from V and 4 bases from J, the junction contained 8 bases not matched to a gene. Germline lookup yields CDR1 MNHEY and CDR2 SVGAGI. This CDR3 is built from 15 residues. The CDR3 spells CASRMSGGAGETQYF. Here the CDR3 DNA reads TGTGCCAGCAGGATGAGCGGGGGGGCAGGAGAGACCCAGTACTTC.

The V and J genes are TRBV29-1 and TRBJ2-2, with 11 bases fitting TRBD2. The CDR3 is 18 amino acids. CDR1 and CDR2 from the germline V gene are SQVTM and ANQGSEA. The V segment lost 2 bases and the J segment 2 bases; nucleotides outside the gene matches: 10. The CDR3 nucleotides read TGCAGCGTTGAATTGGGCTCTAGCGGGGGGTCCAACACCGGGGAGCTGTTTTTT. It specifies CSVELGSSGGSNTGELFF.

This clonotype occurred many times. The V and J genes are TRBV27 and TRBJ2-5; possibly TRBD1 for D (6 bases). This CDR3 region has 15 residues. V was shortened by 6 bases and J by 2 bases, with 16 bases between the two germline ends. Germline V gene lookup returns CDR1 MNHEY and CDR2 SMNVEV (reference sequence). CDR3 nucleotides: TGTGCCAGCAGAGCCAGCAGGGGCTTTCAAGAGACCCAGTACTTC. Its protein product is CASRASRGFQETQYF.

This clonotype was detected many times. The chain is built from TRBV27 and TRBJ2-3; TRBD2 aligns across 10 bases. Germline CDR1 and CDR2: MNHEY and SMNVEV (reference sequence). J lost 5 bases, V lost 0 bases, and 5 bases had no gene match. The CDR3 is 16 amino acids. CDR3 sequence: CASSLSRAGGRDTQYF. CDR3 coding DNA: TGTGCCAGCAGTTTATCACGAGCGGGGGGGCGAGATACGCAGTATTTT.

Notes on this clonotype: This may stem from a read error, because a much larger clone lies one nucleotide away. V gene TRBV11-2 combines with J gene TRBJ2-1, with TRBD1 identical over 8 bases. The tail of the sequence fits TRBJ2-7 better, so the J call may be wrong. Looked up from germline, CDR1 is SGHAT and CDR2 is FQNNGV. CDR3 size: 15 residues. The CDR3 is CASSFQGARYNEQYF. CDR3 sequence (DNA): TGTGCCAGCAGCTTCCAGGGGGCGCGGTACAACGAGCAGTACTTC.

This clonotype showed up just a few times. This rearrangement joins TRBV10-2 to TRBJ2-7; tentatively, D is TRBD1 (6 bases). This CDR3 is built from 14 residues. Trimming removed 0 bases at V and 2 bases at J, with 8 bases between. The germline V gene encodes CDR1 WSHSY and CDR2 SAAADI. The CDR3 region is CASSESWGPYEQYF. The CDR3 DNA reads TGCGCCAGCAGTGAGTCGTGGGGGCCCTACGAGCAGTACTTC.

With regard to this clonotype: It may be a read error: a sequence one base away is much more abundant. The chain couples TRBV10-3 to TRBJ2-1, with D unclear. The CDR3 loop spans 13 amino acids. Per germline, CDR1 ENHRY and CDR2 SYGVKD. As DNA, the CDR3 is TGTTCCATCAGTGAAAGACTCCTCAATGAGCAGTTCTTC. Protein sequence: CSISERLLNEQFF.

There are many counts of this clonotype. The CDR3 region has the DNA TGTGCCAGCAGCAAGGGGAGGGGGCGGAACAATGAGCAGTTCTTC. It yields the protein CASSKGRGRNNEQFF. V gene TRBV7-2 combines with J gene TRBJ2-1, with D possibly being TRBD1 or TRBD2 (7 bases each). Germline values: CDR1 SGHTA, CDR2 FQGNSA. The CDR3 spans 15 residues. Trimming removed 5 bases from V and 5 bases from J, with 16 bases in between.

The chain employs TRBV18 and TRBJ1-1, with D perhaps matching TRBD1 (5 bases). Trimming took 2 bases from V and 4 from J, leaving 11 bases between them. The germline V gene encodes CDR1 KGHSH and CDR2 LQKENI. This CDR3 spans 14 amino acids. This CDR3 reads CASSPSQGTTEAFF. DNA of the CDR3: TGTGCCAGCTCACCATCGCAGGGAACCACTGAAGCTTTCTTT.

This sequence joins TRBV7-9 and TRBJ2-1; 8 bases agree with TRBD2. V dropped 10 bases and J dropped 4; count of bases not matched to a gene: 6. This CDR3 has 13 residues. Germline lookup yields CDR1 SEHNR and CDR2 FQNEAQ (reference sequence). CDR3 coding DNA: TGTGCCACCCAGCGGGGGTCGTACAATGAGCAGTTCTTC. Translated, it gives CATQRGSYNEQFF.